Here is one TCR beta chain with its context. The sample comes from a study of blood T cell repertoires in COVID-19. Profiling relied on immunoSEQ multiplex PCR, and the TCRdb table lists in-frame clones only, not all of them. The repertoire includes about 250,000 clones, around nine tenths of them detected once, and under 1.5% sits in the top ten. V was trimmed by 0 bases and J by 0 bases, leaving 11 bases between them. The CDR3 loop spans 16 amino acids. Per germline, CDR1 LGHNA and CDR2 YSLEER. Sequenced material: peripheral blood. The genes are TRBV4-3 and TRBJ1-2, with unresolved D. The receptor was isolated from an elderly man with acute or convalescent COVID-19. The CDR3 DNA is TGCGCCAGCAGCCAAGATCTTGGCGGAGCTAACTATGGCTACACCTTC. The encoded protein is CASSQDLGGANYGYTF.